The T cell receptor (beta chain) described here comes from a study of vaccination effects on CD4 cells after COVID-19. On this clone: Its cognate antigen is unknown.

Within the ViraFEST assay, antigen-specific CD4+ T cells underwent expansion with viral peptide pools prior to sequencing. Having been cultured for about 10 days, the cells underwent CD4+ T cell isolation. Participants were given two doses of BNT162b2 or mRNA-1273 vaccine. Half-medium replacement with IL-2 medium occurred on days 3 and 7. The V end was cut by 2 bases, the J end by 5 bases, with 12 bases between. The CDR3 has 14 residues. The germline V gene has CDR1 SGHVS and CDR2 FQNEAQ. The method was immunoSEQ multiplex PCR; TCRdb's version includes in-frame clones alone and lacks a portion of them. Here the sample spans over 50,000 clones, approximately 73% being singletons.

Specimen: CD4+ T cells from PBMCs cultured with HCoV-229E spike peptides, collected after COVID-19 vaccination. The sequence derives from a human donor who received a COVID-19 vaccine. The gene calls are TRBV7-8 and TRBJ2-5; D is uncertain. In DNA form, the CDR3 reads TGTGCCAGCAGCTTAACTCCCACGGTGGAGACCCAGTACTTC. This codes for CASSLTPTVETQYF.